This is a list of T cell receptor beta chains from one sample in a study of CD8+ T cells in alopecia areata. Only in-frame clones appear in the TCRdb table, and some are missing; sequencing was by immunoSEQ multiplex PCR. Of some 100,000 clones listed, roughly 60% are singletons. The material sequenced was CD8+ T cells sorted from blood, taken at approximately week 60, from a patient treated with tofacitinib. These TCRs come from a human donor with alopecia areata. Both conserved end residues are part of each CDR3. A D gene is named only where the DNA matches it firmly. Size is stated for part of the rows, as once, few or many counts, or as a class when the clone is expanded.

size: NA
V: TRBV13
J: TRBJ1-2
D: TRBD1
DNA: TGTGCCAGCAGCACCCGCGGACAGGGGAACTATGGCTACACCTTC
CDR3: CASSTRGQGNYGYTF

size: few
V: TRBV6-5
J: TRBJ1-5
D: NA
DNA: TGTGCCAGCGGAGACCGGCCCCAGCATTTT
CDR3: CASGDRPQHF

size: NA
V: TRBV9
J: TRBJ2-5
D: NA
DNA: TGTGCCAGCAGCGTAGACCGTCAAGAGACCCAGTACTTC
CDR3: CASSVDRQETQYF

size: NA
V: TRBV7-9
J: TRBJ1-5
D: NA
DNA: TGTGCCAGCAGCTTACCAGGGGCAATGAAGCCCCAGCATTTT
CDR3: CASSLPGAMKPQHF

size: NA
V: TRBV7-2
J: TRBJ2-7
D: TRBD1
DNA: TGTGCCAGCAGTGCCCTGCGGGACAGGGGAGGCGAGCAGTACTTC
CDR3: CASSALRDRGGEQYF

size: few
V: TRBV29-1
J: TRBJ1-1
D: NA
DNA: TGCAGCGTGGACACGAACACTGAAGCTTTCTTT
CDR3: CSVDTNTEAFF

size: NA
V: TRBV29-1
J: TRBJ2-5
D: NA
DNA: TGCAGCGTCTACACCCAAGAGACCCAGTACTTC
CDR3: CSVYTQETQYF

size: NA
V: TRBV14
J: TRBJ1-2
D: TRBD1
DNA: TGTGCCAGCAGCCAAGGGCGTGGGGGACAGCCCTATGGCTACACCTTC
CDR3: CASSQGRGGQPYGYTF

size: few
V: TRBV4-1
J: TRBJ2-1
D: NA
DNA: TGCGCCAGCAGCCATTTACTAGGGTATGAGCAGTTCTTC
CDR3: CASSHLLGYEQFF

size: NA
V: TRBV6-6
J: TRBJ1-2
D: TRBD1
DNA: TGTGCCAGCAGTTACATCCACGGACAGGCCGACTATGGCTACACCTTC
CDR3: CASSYIHGQADYGYTF

size: few
V: TRBV9
J: TRBJ2-3
D: NA
DNA: TGTGCCAGCAGCGTTGGCGGGGCATCCACAGATACGCAGTATTTT
CDR3: CASSVGGASTDTQYF

size: NA
V: TRBV30
J: TRBJ1-1
D: NA
DNA: TGTGCCTGGAACTGGGGGAACACTGAAGCTTTCTTT
CDR3: CAWNWGNTEAFF

size: once
V: TRBV5-6
J: TRBJ2-7
D: NA
DNA: TGTGCCAGCAGCGACGGGCAGACCGAGCAGTACTTC
CDR3: CASSDGQTEQYF

size: NA
V: TRBV19
J: TRBJ1-2
D: TRBD1
DNA: TGTGCCAGTACGGGACAGCTCGGCTACACCTTC
CDR3: CASTGQLGYTF

size: NA
V: TRBV11-3
J: TRBJ2-1
D: NA
DNA: TGTGCCAGCAGCTTAGGGACTCCCGACAATGAGCAGTTCTTC
CDR3: CASSLGTPDNEQFF

size: few
V: TRBV29-1
J: TRBJ1-6
D: TRBD1
DNA: TGCAGCGCAAGGACAGGATATAATTCACCCCTCCACTTT
CDR3: CSARTGYNSPLHF

size: NA
V: TRBV30
J: TRBJ1-1
D: NA
DNA: TGTGCCTGGAGTGAGAGGGGCTTGAACACTGAAGCTTTCTTT
CDR3: CAWSERGLNTEAFF

size: NA
V: TRBV2
J: TRBJ2-5
D: TRBD1
DNA: TGTGCCAGCAGCGGGGCGGACAGGGGCTACGAGACCCAGTACTTC
CDR3: CASSGADRGYETQYF

size: NA
V: TRBV15
J: TRBJ1-1
D: NA
DNA: TGTGCCACCAGCCCCTCACGCCGGGGGATCACTGAAGCTTTCTTT
CDR3: CATSPSRRGITEAFF

size: NA
V: TRBV7-6
J: TRBJ2-1
D: NA
DNA: TGTGCCAGCAGCCCATCCGGCGAGCAGTTCTTC
CDR3: CASSPSGEQFF

size: NA
V: TRBV29-1
J: TRBJ2-7
D: NA
DNA: TGCAGCGTTGAAAAAACAGGGGAGCAGTACTTC
CDR3: CSVEKTGEQYF

size: NA
V: TRBV6-6
J: TRBJ1-4
D: NA
DNA: TGTGCCAGCAGTTACTCCGACAGGCGGGGTGAAAAACTGTTTTTT
CDR3: CASSYSDRRGEKLFF

size: NA
V: TRBV4-1
J: TRBJ2-7
D: NA
DNA: TGCGCCAGCAGCCCCAGAGAAACCTACGAGCAGTACTTC
CDR3: CASSPRETYEQYF

size: few
V: TRBV18
J: TRBJ1-5
D: NA
DNA: TGTGCCAGCTCACCGGTTTCAAGCAATCAGCCCCAGCATTTT
CDR3: CASSPVSSNQPQHF

size: NA
V: TRBV29-1
J: TRBJ1-1
D: NA
DNA: TGCAGCGTTGAGGTGAACACTGAAGCTTTCTTT
CDR3: CSVEVNTEAFF

size: few
V: TRBV13
J: TRBJ1-2
D: NA
DNA: TGTGCCAGCAGCTTACAAAGGGTGGATGGCTACACCTTC
CDR3: CASSLQRVDGYTF

size: NA
V: TRBV27
J: TRBJ2-4
D: NA
DNA: TGTGCCAGCATCTCCAGAAAAAACATTCAGTACTTC
CDR3: CASISRKNIQYF

size: NA
V: TRBV7-8
J: TRBJ1-6
D: NA
DNA: TGTGCCAGCAGCTTAGCGCGGGGTAGGTCCCTCCACTTT
CDR3: CASSLARGRSLHF

size: NA
V: TRBV7-9
J: TRBJ1-6
D: NA
DNA: TGTGCCAGCAGCTACGGGGGGACCCTCCACTTT
CDR3: CASSYGGTLHF

size: NA
V: TRBV27
J: TRBJ1-2
D: NA
DNA: TGTGCCAGCAGTCCCAAGAACAACTATGGCTACACCTTC
CDR3: CASSPKNNYGYTF

size: NA
V: TRBV5-6
J: TRBJ2-3
D: NA
DNA: TGTGCCAGCAGCTTGGGACTAGGGATAGATACGCAGTATTTT
CDR3: CASSLGLGIDTQYF

size: NA
V: TRBV4-1
J: TRBJ1-5
D: TRBD1
DNA: TGCGCCAGCAGCCAAGGACAGGGGAGGCCCCAGCATTTT
CDR3: CASSQGQGRPQHF

size: NA
V: TRBV5-6
J: TRBJ2-3
D: NA
DNA: TGTGCCAGCAGCTTGAGACAGACTAGCACAGATACGCAGTATTTT
CDR3: CASSLRQTSTDTQYF

size: NA
V: TRBV15
J: TRBJ1-2
D: NA
DNA: TGTGCCACCAGCAGTTACGGCCTGCAATATGGCTACACCTTC
CDR3: CATSSYGLQYGYTF

size: NA
V: TRBV10-2
J: TRBJ2-3
D: TRBD1
DNA: TGCGCCAGCATAGCCGACAGGGTCCCAGATACGCAGTATTTT
CDR3: CASIADRVPDTQYF

size: few
V: TRBV23-1
J: TRBJ1-6
D: NA
DNA: TGCGCCAGCAGTCAATCGGAGCGGCATAATTCACCCCTCCACTTT
CDR3: CASSQSERHNSPLHF

size: NA
V: TRBV5-1
J: TRBJ2-2
D: NA
DNA: TGCGCCAGCAAATGGAACACCGGGGAGCTGTTTTTT
CDR3: CASKWNTGELFF

size: NA
V: TRBV7-9
J: TRBJ2-1
D: NA
DNA: TGTGCCAGCAGCTTAGGGGGACTGGCGAATGAGCAGTTCTTC
CDR3: CASSLGGLANEQFF

size: few
V: TRBV4-1
J: TRBJ1-1
D: TRBD1
DNA: TGCGCCAGCAGCCTAGGGCAGGGGGACACTGAAGCTTTCTTT
CDR3: CASSLGQGDTEAFF

size: NA
V: TRBV6-1
J: TRBJ2-5
D: NA
DNA: TGTGCCAGCAGTTTATGGGGGGCAGAGACCCAGTACTTC
CDR3: CASSLWGAETQYF

size: few
V: TRBV10-3
J: TRBJ1-2
D: NA
DNA: TGTGCCACCCAGATGGGACACTCCCTCTATGGCTACACCTTC
CDR3: CATQMGHSLYGYTF

size: few
V: TRBV14
J: TRBJ2-1
D: NA
DNA: TGTGCCAGCAGTCGGAGGGGGACCCTATTCTACAATGAGCAGTTCTTC
CDR3: CASSRRGTLFYNEQFF